The rows below give T cell receptor beta chains drawn from one sample of a study of Graves' ophthalmopathy and Graves' hyperthyroidism. MiXCR was run by TCRdb on the multiplex PCR reads, yielding one entry per CDR3 protein. Of more than 550,000 distinct CDR3 sequences listed, over 40% are singletons. Source material: peripheral blood. The receptors come from an adult man with Graves' ophthalmopathy. The CDR3 runs from the conserved cysteine through the conserved F or W. The order of the fields is CDR3 length, clone size, V gene, J gene, D gene, CDR3 protein, CDR3 DNA. A D gene is named only where the DNA matches it firmly. Clone size is shown for a subset of rows, as once, few, many or a class of expanded clone.

CDR3 length: 13; clone size: NA; V gene: TRBV2; J gene: TRBJ1-4; D gene: NA; CDR3 protein: CASSEQPNEKLFF; CDR3 DNA: TGTGCCAGCAGTGAACAGCCTAATGAAAAACTGTTTTTT
CDR3 length: 13; clone size: NA; V gene: TRBV10-3; J gene: TRBJ2-5; D gene: TRBD2; CDR3 protein: CASKAGDEKTQYF; CDR3 DNA: TGTGCCTCTAAAGCGGGGGATGAAAAGACCCAGTACTTC
CDR3 length: 15; clone size: NA; V gene: TRBV3-1; J gene: TRBJ1-2; D gene: TRBD1; CDR3 protein: CASSNGQGSSHGYTF; CDR3 DNA: TGTGCCAGCAGCAACGGACAGGGGTCTTCTCATGGCTACACCTTC
CDR3 length: 15; clone size: NA; V gene: TRBV19; J gene: TRBJ2-5; D gene: TRBD2; CDR3 protein: CASRAGTSGLETQYF; CDR3 DNA: TGTGCCAGTAGGGCCGGGACTAGCGGGTTAGAGACCCAGTACTTC
CDR3 length: 12; clone size: few; V gene: TRBV29-1; J gene: TRBJ2-4; D gene: NA; CDR3 protein: CSVVGSKNIQYF; CDR3 DNA: TGCAGCGTGGTAGGAAGTAAAAACATTCAGTACTTC
CDR3 length: 17; clone size: NA; V gene: TRBV7-3; J gene: TRBJ2-1; D gene: TRBD2; CDR3 protein: CASSLSGGTGSYNEQFF; CDR3 DNA: TGTGCCAGCAGCTTATCGGGGGGGACCGGCTCCTACAATGAGCAGTTCTTC
CDR3 length: 20; clone size: NA; V gene: TRBV5-1; J gene: TRBJ2-5; D gene: NA; CDR3 protein: CASSPKGQGNLATYQETQYF; CDR3 DNA: TGCGCCAGCAGCCCGAAGGGGCAGGGGAACCTGGCCACCTACCAAGAGACCCAGTACTTC
CDR3 length: 16; clone size: many; V gene: TRBV7-9; J gene: TRBJ2-7; D gene: TRBD2; CDR3 protein: CASSSKTGTSFSEQYF; CDR3 DNA: TGTGCCAGCAGCTCGAAGACCGGGACTAGTTTCTCCGAGCAGTACTTC
CDR3 length: 16; clone size: NA; V gene: TRBV6-1; J gene: TRBJ1-1; D gene: TRBD1; CDR3 protein: CPSRTLGTGSGAEAFF; CDR3 DNA: TGTCCCAGCAGAACCCTCGGGACAGGGTCGGGGGCTGAAGCTTTCTTT
CDR3 length: 14; clone size: once; V gene: TRBV7-6; J gene: TRBJ2-5; D gene: NA; CDR3 protein: CATPQLEAGETQYF; CDR3 DNA: TGTGCAACACCCCAACTCGAGGCGGGAGAGACCCAGTACTTC
CDR3 length: 13; clone size: few; V gene: TRBV7-8; J gene: TRBJ2-1; D gene: NA; CDR3 protein: CASSLVSRGEQFF; CDR3 DNA: TGTGCCAGCAGCTTAGTATCCAGGGGTGAGCAGTTCTTC
CDR3 length: 13; clone size: many; V gene: TRBV6-2/TRBV6-3; J gene: TRBJ2-7; D gene: NA; CDR3 protein: CASTAGTSYEQYF; CDR3 DNA: TGTGCCAGCACCGCAGGGACGAGCTACGAGCAGTACTTC
CDR3 length: 16; clone size: many; V gene: TRBV7-9; J gene: TRBJ1-5; D gene: NA; CDR3 protein: CASSLGAGQSNQPQHF; CDR3 DNA: TGTGCCAGCAGCTTAGGCGCCGGACAAAGCAATCAGCCCCAGCATTTT
CDR3 length: 14; clone size: NA; V gene: TRBV10-3; J gene: TRBJ2-7; D gene: TRBD1; CDR3 protein: CASRRGQGGYEQYF; CDR3 DNA: TGTGCCAGCAGGAGGGGACAGGGGGGCTACGAGCAGTACTTC
CDR3 length: 15; clone size: many; V gene: TRBV2; J gene: TRBJ2-7; D gene: TRBD2; CDR3 protein: CASRATSGSSYEQYF; CDR3 DNA: TGTGCCAGCAGGGCAACTAGCGGAAGCTCCTACGAGCAGTACTTC
CDR3 length: 12; clone size: NA; V gene: TRBV29-1; J gene: TRBJ1-2; D gene: NA; CDR3 protein: CSVVQVLYGYTF; CDR3 DNA: TGCAGCGTTGTCCAGGTGCTATATGGCTACACCTTC
CDR3 length: 15; clone size: few; V gene: TRBV4-1; J gene: TRBJ1-4; D gene: NA; CDR3 protein: CASSHRRGTNEKLFF; CDR3 DNA: TGCGCCAGCAGCCATCGCAGGGGAACTAATGAAAAACTGTTTTTT